The TCR beta chain described here comes from a study of T cells in Graves' hyperthyroidism and ophthalmopathy. The study, taken as a whole, reports: Blood also carried most thyroid clonotypes expanded above 0.001.

Germline V gene lookup returns CDR1 PRHDT and CDR2 FYEKMQ (reference sequence). This CDR3 has 15 residues. Trimming took 9 bases from V and 0 from J; bases not matched to a gene: 9. RNA transcripts gave rise to amplified TCR beta CDR3 regions. TCR CDR3 underwent first-round RT-PCR with the HTBI primer set. Each CDR3 protein gets one entry after TCRdb re-called the multiplex PCR reads with MiXCR. The sample consists of roughly 350,000 distinct CDR3 sequences, roughly 15% of them appearing once. Each person with ophthalmopathy scored at least 3 on the Clinical Activity Score, reached NOSPECS grade 4 or higher, and had been ill under 3 months. This clonotype occurred many times. The antigen remains unidentified.

This TCR was recovered from a woman in her twenties or thirties with Graves' ophthalmopathy. Sequenced material: blood. The chain recombines TRBV13 with TRBJ2-7, with 9 bases lining up with TRBD1. The CDR3 is CASLQGATSSYEQYF. The CDR3, as DNA: TGTGCCAGTTTACAGGGGGCAACGAGCTCCTACGAGCAGTACTTC.